This T cell receptor (beta chain) was observed in a study of cytomegalovirus exposure and HLA in healthy donors. Across the whole study: Prior work identified more than 90 million unique TCR beta sequences in around 170 million T cells.

CDR1 and CDR2 from the germline V gene are LGHNA and YSLEER. V lost 4 bases, J lost 6 bases, and 12 bases stayed unmatched. There are 16 residues in the CDR3. 13 Jbeta primers and 60 Vbeta primers were used for the PCR. Generated by immunoSEQ multiplex PCR, the TCRdb table keeps only in-frame clones and is missing some. The data hold approximately 130,000 clones, with approximately 72% observed a single time. As concerns this clone: No antigen is known for it.

Findings and caveats of the study: Most observed TCR sequences were rare, whereas some public TCRs were detected in many donors.

Sequencing input: PBMCs. This clonotype was sampled from a human donor in good health. The chain recombines TRBV4-3 with TRBJ2-3; 8 bases agree with TRBD1. CDR3 protein: CASSRDQGARVDTQYF. The CDR3 region has the DNA TGCGCCAGCAGCCGAGACCAGGGGGCGAGGGTTGATACGCAGTATTTT.